These 21 T cell receptor beta chains were sequenced from one sample in a study of tumor-infiltrating lymphocytes in primary liver carcinoma. Unsorted bulk tissue, about 19-32 mg of it, served as the source for co-extraction of RNA and DNA. The template, approximately 500 ng total RNA, yielded TCR beta cDNA made with a constant-region primer. Three nested multiplex PCR rounds, a slightly modified ARM-PCR method, built the TCR beta libraries. PCR rounds one and two used TRBV1-TRBV30 forward primers with a C-beta reverse primer for around 10 cycles each. Each CDR3 protein is one row after TCRdb ran MiXCR on the multiplex PCR reads. The sample carries 60,000 to 90,000 distinct CDR3 sequences, 55% to 75% recorded once. Sequencing was performed on liver tumor tissue from sampling region 4. Subset given: tumor region T4, right-lateral pole. The receptors originated from a man aged 35-49 years with primary liver carcinoma and hepatitis B virus infection.

Of note for this clonotype: The junction does not match germline at one end; this may be a read error. V and J are TRBV6-6 and TRBJ2-3; 9 bases fit TRBD2. This CDR3 has 15 amino acids. From germline, CDR1 is MNHNY and CDR2 SVGAGI (reference sequence). CDR3: CPSSYSGSGTETQYF. CDR3 DNA sequence: TGTCCCAGCAGTTATAGCGGGAGCGGGACAGAAACGCAGTATTTT.

This clonotype came up a few times. V usage is TRBV6-5 and J usage is TRBJ2-3; 8 bases map to TRBD2. J lost 2 bases, V lost 0 bases, and 4 bases had no gene match. This CDR3 region has 16 residues. From germline, CDR1 is MNHEY and CDR2 SVGAGI. The CDR3 DNA follows: TGTGCCAGCAGTTACTCTTTAGCGGGGTACACAGATACGCAGTATTTT. It specifies CASSYSLAGYTDTQYF.

Turning to this clonotype: Being one base from a much bigger clone, this may be a read error. The chain joins TRBV5-1 to TRBJ1-2, with D perhaps TRBD1 (5 bases). V was cut by 2 bases and J by 5 bases, with 13 bases left in between. The CDR3 sequence is 14 residues long. Germline V gives CDR1 SGHRS, CDR2 YFSETQ. CDR3 protein: CASSFGAVEYGYTF. The CDR3 region has the DNA TGCGCCAGCAGCTTTGGGGCGGTGGAGTATGGCTACACCTTC.

Comments on this clonotype: Given a much more abundant clone one base away, this may be a read error. This chain uses TRBV25-1 with TRBJ2-7, with D tentatively TRBD1 or TRBD2 (5 bases each). The CDR3 runs 13 residues. Germline assignment: CDR1 MGHDK and CDR2 SYGVNS. CDR3 DNA sequence: TGTGCCAGCAGTGAGGGACCCTCCTATGAGCAGTACTTC. Translation gives CASSEGPSYEQYF.

In the case of this clonotype: Because the CDR3 is missing its conserved closing phenylalanine or tryptophan, this is likely a read error. The V call is TRBV13, the J call TRBJ2-1, with TRBD2 matching 8 bases. The CDR3 totals 14 residues. Germline CDR1 PRHDT, CDR2 FYEKMQ (reference sequence). The J segment lost 9 bases and the V segment lost 7 bases, leaving 11 bases of the junction unmatched. This CDR3 is CASIPGLVHGEQFL. The CDR3 DNA is TGTGCCAGCATCCCGGGACTAGTACATGGTGAGCAGTTCCTC.

With respect to this clonotype: The junction and the germline gene differ at one end; a read error may be behind it. The V and J genes are TRBV6-5 and TRBJ2-5, with D maybe TRBD1 (6 bases). The CDR3 has 16 residues. CDR1 and CDR2 (germline): MNHEY, SVGAGI. CDR3 sequence reads: CASSYGTPRHQETQYF. The CDR3 nucleotides read TGTGCAAGCAGTTACGGGACACCCAGGCACCAAGAGACCCAGTACTTC.

A remark on this clonotype: The junction shows a germline mismatch at one end, possibly a read error. The chain has TRBV29-1 and TRBJ2-3, with 10 bases aligning to TRBD2. Per the germline V gene, CDR1 is SQVTM and CDR2 is ANQGSEA. The CDR3 covers 17 residues. CDR3 residues: CSVERGASGSHTDTQYF. The CDR3 region has the DNA TGCAGCGTTGAGAGAGGGGCTAGCGGGAGCCACACAGATACACAGTATTTT.

In this sample, this clonotype turned up once. CDR3 residues: CARSPQGGGTIYF. CDR3 DNA: TGTGCCAGAAGCCCCCAGGGTGGGGGCACTATATATTTT. This sequence joins TRBV11-2 and TRBJ1-3, with D possibly matching TRBD1 (6 bases). Germline V gene data show CDR1 as SGHAT and CDR2 as FQNNGV. V was shortened by 9 bases and J by 13 bases, with 22 bases between the two germline ends. The length of the CDR3 is 13 residues.

The chain has TRBV4-2 and TRBJ2-7; TRBD2 matches 8 bases. CDR3 length equals 17 residues. Per germline, CDR1 LGHNA and CDR2 YNFKEQ. The CDR3 protein is CVTTVPAGVYKSYEQYF. DNA for the CDR3: TGTGTCACTACTGTACCAGCGGGAGTTTATAAGTCCTACGAGCAGTACTTC.

J is TRBJ2-2 and V is TRBV11-2; weak D call: TRBD1 (5 bases). CDR1 is SGHAT and CDR2 is FQNNGV in the germline V gene. The CDR3 is 14 residues long. V gave up 9 bases and J gave up 6 bases, with 17 bases separating them. CDR3 loop: CASRRTWSPGELFF. The CDR3, as DNA: TGTGCCAGTCGGCGGACATGGTCTCCCGGGGAGCTGTTTTTT. The entire variable domain, with the rest obtained from reference TRBV11-2 and TRBJ2-2, is as follows: EAGVAQSPRYKIIEKRQSVAFWCNPISGHATLYWYQQILGQGPKLLIQFQNNGVVDDSQLPKDRFSAERLKGVDSTLKIQPAKLEDSAVYLCASRRTWSPGELFFGEGSRLTVL.

Of note for this clonotype: Lacking the conserved final phenylalanine or tryptophan, this CDR3 likely reflects a read error. This chain uses TRBV12-3 or TRBV12-4 with TRBJ1-4, with TRBD1 identical over 11 bases. CDR3 length: 14 amino acids. The CDR3 bases are TGTGCCAGTAGTTTAGGACAGGGGGCTGAAAAACTGTTTTTA. Its translation: CASSLGQGAEKLFL.

This clonotype has a handful of counts. A read error may explain this, as a much larger clone is one base away. The chain couples TRBV6-2 or TRBV6-3 to TRBJ2-3; D uncertain. Germline CDR1 reads MNHEY; CDR2 reads SVGEGT. Trimming removed 5 bases at V and 2 bases at J, with 17 bases between. The CDR3 runs to 16 residues. The CDR3 protein is CASSGSTMGYTDTQYF. The CDR3 DNA sequence: TGTGCCAGCAGTGGCTCCACAATGGGTTACACAGATACGCAGTATTTT.

Comment on this clonotype: Mismatch with germline at one junction end may stem from a read error. CDR3 sequence reads: CVSSFRDSTDTQYF. CDR3 DNA: TGTGTAAGCAGCTTTCGGGACAGCACAGATACACAGTATTTT. V is TRBV11-2 and J is TRBJ2-3; 7 bases are a match to TRBD1. From germline, CDR1 is SGHAT and CDR2 FQNNGV. This CDR3 comprises 14 residues.

Worth noting for this clonotype: The junction does not match germline at one end; this may be a read error. J is TRBJ2-1 and V is TRBV12-3 or TRBV12-4; TRBD2 aligns across 10 bases. The CDR3 is 20 residues long. In nucleotides, the CDR3 is TGTACCAGTAGTTCGACCGGATTAGCGGGAGGCGGAGGAGAGGGCAATGAGCAGTTCTTC. Protein sequence: CTSSSTGLAGGGGEGNEQFF.

As for this clonotype: An end of the junction does not agree with germline; a read error may underlie this. The J gene is TRBJ1-5, the V gene TRBV29-1; TRBD1 aligns across 9 bases. This CDR3 is built from 13 residues. The germline V gene has CDR1 SQVTM and CDR2 ANQGSEA. CDR3 nucleotide sequence: TGCAGCATTGTACAGGGGGCAAATCAGCCCCAGCATTTC. Protein product: CSIVQGANQPQHF.

V gene TRBV4-2 combines with J gene TRBJ2-1, with D perhaps TRBD1 (6 bases). The CDR3 extends over 16 amino acids. Germline V gene lookup returns CDR1 LGHNA and CDR2 YNFKEQ. V was pared by 6 bases and J by 13 bases, with 28 bases between. The CDR3 reads CASRIGLGGPWDEQFF. The CDR3 nucleotides read TGTGCCAGCAGGATCGGGCTTGGGGGCCCCTGGGACGAACAGTTCTTC.

On this clonotype itself: At one boundary the junction diverges from the germline segment, which might be a read error. The J gene is TRBJ1-1, the V gene TRBV6-1; a possible D gene is TRBD1 (6 bases). Germline loops: CDR1 MNHNS, CDR2 SASEGT. The CDR3 covers 13 residues. As DNA, the CDR3 is TGTGCCAGCAGTGCCAACAGGGATACTGAAGTTTTCTTT. As protein: CASSANRDTEVFF.

Remarks on this clonotype: The conserved closing phenylalanine or tryptophan is absent in this CDR3, likely reflecting a read error. The V call is TRBV28, the J call TRBJ2-7, with D possibly matching TRBD2 (6 bases). Germline-derived CDR1 and CDR2 are MDHEN and SYDVKM. The CDR3 totals 15 residues. The CDR3 here is CASSFKEEGSYVQYI. CDR3 in DNA: TGTGCCAGCAGTTTTAAAGAGGAGGGGTCCTACGTGCAGTACATC.

The chain combines TRBV12-3 or TRBV12-4 with TRBJ1-1; the match to TRBD1 covers 7 bases. This CDR3 has 13 residues. Here the CDR3 DNA reads TGTACCATCGAGACAGGGTGGAACACTGAAGCTTTCTTT. Protein sequence: CTIETGWNTEAFF.

Comments on this clonotype: The conserved phenylalanine or tryptophan is not found at the CDR3 terminus, so this likely reflects a read error. The V and J genes are TRBV11-2 and TRBJ2-2, with D tentatively TRBD2 (5 bases). CDR1 is SGHAT, CDR2 FQNNGV, per germline. The CDR3 consists of 16 residues. CDR3 DNA: TGTGCCAGCAGCTTAGTGGCGCTACCGGGAACCGTGGAGCTGTTTTCT. Protein product: CASSLVALPGTVELFS.

This chain connects TRBV29-1 to TRBJ2-2; 8 positions agree with TRBD1. Germline CDR1 reads SQVTM; CDR2 reads ANQGSEA. V was pared by 3 bases and J by 1 base, with 4 bases of the junction left unmatched. The CDR3 has 15 residues. The DNA for the CDR3 is TGCAGCGTTGAGGGGACAGGAGGGAACACCGGGGAGCTGTTTTTT. It translates to CSVEGTGGNTGELFF.